A single T cell receptor (beta chain) is shown here with its context. These data originate in a study of long-term antiretroviral therapy in people with HIV. The CDR3 is 14 amino acids. The V gene end was trimmed by 6 bases and the J gene end by 14 bases; junction bases not matched to a gene: 17. Germline V gene data show CDR1 as MDHEN and CDR2 as SYDVKM. immunoSEQ v3.0 was run at survey level. Method: immunoSEQ multiplex PCR; TCRdb's copy keeps in-frame clones and lacks some. The sample holds 20,000 to 25,000 clones, around 79% seen once. The chain carries TRBV28 and TRBJ1-2; the match to TRBD1 covers 8 bases. The material sequenced was unsorted PBMCs, taken 0.3 years after starting antiretroviral therapy. The clonotype originates from a man over 45 with HIV. CDR3 protein: CASSLDRAGVKGTF. The CDR3 DNA reads TGTGCCAGCAGCTTGGACAGGGCGGGGGTAAAAGGGACCTTC.